The 21 T cell receptor beta chains below were found in one sample sequenced in a study of response to subunit inactivated influenza vaccine. TCRdb re-called the RT-PCR reads with MiXCR, one entry per CDR3 protein. This repertoire shows under 200,000 distinct CDR3 sequences, approximately 12% found once; its top ten account for approximately 30%. This sample was shared with a second study, whose subject was T cells expressing NK-cell markers. Turning to that study: Researchers built TCR beta cDNA using 5'RACE template switching with UMIs.

Sequencing was performed on CD8+ T cells sorted from PBMCs, taken 11 to 12 days after vaccination. Receptors originate from a man aged 50-60 years who received an inactivated influenza vaccine.

This clonotype has at least ten counts. The chain is built from TRBV15 and TRBJ2-3; either TRBD1 or TRBD2 may fit D (5 bases each). V shed 5 bases and J shed 7 bases, with 13 bases lying between them. Looked up from germline, CDR1 is LNHNV and CDR2 is YYDKDF (reference sequence). The CDR3 runs to 13 residues. The CDR3 is CATSEGRAYTQYF. In DNA form, the CDR3 reads TGTGCCACCAGCGAGGGCAGGGCATATACGCAGTATTTT.

In this sample, this clonotype turned up a few times. The DNA for the CDR3 is TGTGCCAGCAGTTTCTTCCTCCCTAGCGGGGGATACGAGCAGTACTTC. Protein: CASSFFLPSGGYEQYF. The rearrangement links TRBV27 to TRBJ2-7; 10 nucleotides agree with TRBD2. The trim removed 3 bases at V and 4 bases at J, leaving 9 bases unmatched. This CDR3 contains 16 residues. Germline CDR1 is MNHEY and CDR2 is SMNVEV (reference sequence).

CDR3 amino acids: CASSFLVSPDGAFF. The CDR3 DNA reads as TGTGCCAGCAGCTTCCTAGTTTCCCCGGACGGAGCTTTCTTT. The chain has TRBV11-2 and TRBJ1-1; D call uncertain. The CDR3 has 14 amino acids. Germline assignment: CDR1 SGHAT and CDR2 FQNNGV. Deletions cut 3 bases from V and 10 bases from J, with 18 bases between.

This clonotype has just a few counts. This chain uses TRBV12-3 or TRBV12-4 with TRBJ2-7; TRBD1 agrees at 8 bases. The CDR3 sequence is 14 residues long. Unmatched junction bases numbered 9, after V lost 5 bases and J lost 6 bases. This CDR3 is CASSPWTGNGEQYF. DNA of the CDR3: TGTGCCAGCAGTCCGTGGACAGGGAACGGCGAGCAGTACTTC.

This clonotype was counted only a few times. The chain is built from TRBV12-3 or TRBV12-4 and TRBJ2-7; 7 bases are shared with TRBD1. The CDR3 runs 14 residues. J lost 4 bases, V lost 3 bases, and 6 bases had no gene match. CDR3 loop: CASSFDRVQYEQYF. The CDR3 coding sequence is TGTGCCAGCAGTTTCGACAGGGTACAGTACGAGCAGTACTTC.

The J gene is TRBJ2-7, the V gene TRBV2; 9 bases are a match to TRBD1. The CDR3 is 14 residues long. V was pared by 3 bases and J by 4 bases, with 4 bases of the junction left unmatched. Germline V CDR1 and CDR2: SNHLY, FYNNEI. The CDR3 spells CASSEGTGFYEQYF. The CDR3, as DNA: TGTGCCAGCAGTGAGGGGACAGGGTTTTACGAGCAGTACTTC.

The sample holds a few counts of this clonotype. The gene calls are TRBV28 and TRBJ2-7; weak D call: TRBD2 (6 bases). Germline CDR1 reads MDHEN; CDR2 reads SYDVKM. This CDR3 has 15 amino acids. Trimming shortened V by 4 bases and J by 2 bases, and 15 bases separated the two germline ends. The CDR3, as DNA: TGTGCCAGCAGTTCGCTTCGGACTACCACCTACGAGCAGTACTTC. Its protein is CASSSLRTTTYEQYF.

V is TRBV7-8 and J is TRBJ2-1, with D perhaps matching TRBD1 (6 bases). This CDR3 is built from 14 residues. The V end lost 2 bases, the J end lost 3 bases, and 8 bases lay between the germline ends. Germline V CDR1 and CDR2: SGHVS, FQNEAQ. The chain's CDR3 is CASSLWDIYNEQFF. The CDR3, as DNA: TGTGCCAGCAGCTTATGGGACATCTACAATGAGCAGTTCTTC.

This clonotype has ten or more counts. The V gene is TRBV6-5, the J gene TRBJ2-2; D perhaps matches TRBD2 (5 bases). Trimming removed 4 bases at V and 3 bases at J, with 12 bases between. The CDR3 is 15 residues long. Germline values: CDR1 MNHEY, CDR2 SVGAGI. As DNA, the CDR3 is TGTGCCAGCAGTTGGAGGAAAACTTACACCGGGGAGCTGTTTTTT. Its protein is CASSWRKTYTGELFF.

This clonotype was seen only a few times. The chain combines TRBV7-6 with TRBJ2-7; no firm D call. The CDR3 consists of 16 residues. V shed 1 base and J shed 1 base, with 14 bases lying between them. In germline, CDR1 is SGHVS, CDR2 FNYEAQ. The CDR3 loop reads CASSLDPGLGSYEQYF. The CDR3 DNA sequence: TGTGCCAGCAGCTTAGACCCAGGCTTGGGTTCCTACGAGCAGTACTTC.

This clonotype occurred a few times. The J gene is TRBJ2-7, the V gene TRBV7-9, with 11 bases fitting TRBD1. The CDR3 contains 13 residues. The V and J ends lost 5 bases and 6 bases, in that order; junction bases with no gene match: 3. CDR1 SEHNR and CDR2 FQNEAQ come from the germline V gene (reference sequence). The CDR3 sequence: CASSTGTGGEQYF. CDR3 sequence (DNA): TGTGCCAGCAGCACCGGGACAGGGGGCGAGCAGTACTTC. Based on the CDR3 plus reference TRBV7-9 and TRBJ2-7, the full variable domain is DTGVSQNPRHKITKRGQNVTFRCDPISEHNRLYWYRQTLGQGPEFLTYFQNEAQLEKSRLLSDRFSAERPKGSFSTLEIQRTEQGDSAMYLCASSTGTGGEQYFGPGTRLTVT.

This clonotype was recorded many times. J is TRBJ2-3 and V is TRBV7-8, with D possibly TRBD2 on 6 matching bases. Germline-derived CDR1 and CDR2 are SGHVS and FQNEAQ. V was trimmed by 8 bases and J by 2 bases, leaving 11 bases between them. The CDR3 consists of 13 residues. The CDR3 nucleotides are TGTGCCAGCGGGGGGACTGTCACAGATACGCAGTATTTT. It codes for CASGGTVTDTQYF.

The chain combines TRBV12-3 or TRBV12-4 with TRBJ1-3, with D unclear. The CDR3 has 17 amino acids. Trimming removed 2 bases from V and 0 bases from J, with 14 bases in between. The CDR3 spells CASSLSPGTLSGNTIYF. CDR3 DNA: TGTGCCAGCAGTTTATCCCCAGGCACTCTCTCTGGAAACACCATATATTTT.

Ten or more counts support this clonotype. The chain couples TRBV28 to TRBJ1-2; 9 nucleotides align to TRBD1. CDR3 size: 15 residues. Germline CDR1 reads MDHEN; CDR2 reads SYDVKM. J gave up 4 bases and V 3 bases, and 6 bases lay outside the gene matches. CDR3 nucleotides: TGTGCCAGCAGTTTTACTACAGGGGGCTTCTATGGCTACACCTTC. Translation gives CASSFTTGGFYGYTF.

The CDR3 loop is CASSQSPHEQFF. The CDR3 DNA reads as TGTGCCAGCAGCCAATCGCCCCATGAGCAGTTCTTC. The chain employs TRBV11-2 and TRBJ2-1, with D uncertain. V was clipped by 5 bases and J by 8 bases, with 10 bases between them. The germline V gene has CDR1 SGHAT and CDR2 FQNNGV. This CDR3 contains 12 residues. Combining the CDR3 with reference TRBV11-2 and TRBJ2-1 gives the whole variable domain EAGVAQSPRYKIIEKRQSVAFWCNPISGHATLYWYQQILGQGPKLLIQFQNNGVVDDSQLPKDRFSAERLKGVDSTLKIQPAKLEDSAVYLCASSQSPHEQFFGPGTRLTVL.

This clonotype has a handful of counts. This sequence joins TRBV16 and TRBJ1-5; possible D gene TRBD1, 6 bases. The CDR3 is 15 residues long. Germline V CDR1 and CDR2: KGHSY, FQNENV. Trimming removed 4 bases from V and 0 bases from J, with 10 bases in between. This CDR3 is CASSLGQSSNQPQHF. In DNA form, the CDR3 reads TGTGCCAGCAGCCTAGGACAGTCTAGCAATCAGCCCCAGCATTTT. The full variable domain, rest sourced from reference TRBV16 and TRBJ1-5, is GEEVAQTPKHLVRGEGQKAKLYCAPIKGHSYVFWYQQVLKNEFKFLISFQNENVFDETGMPKERFSAKCLPNSPCSLEIQATKLEDSAVYFCASSLGQSSNQPQHFGDGTRLSIL.

V usage is TRBV20-1 and J usage is TRBJ2-4, with TRBD1 matching over 9 bases. V was clipped by 4 bases and J by 1 base; unmatched bases: 8. This CDR3 is built from 16 residues. Germline lookup yields CDR1 DFQATT and CDR2 SNEGSKA (reference sequence). This chain's CDR3 is CSANPGQGIAKNIQYF. The CDR3 DNA reads as TGCAGTGCTAACCCCGGACAGGGGATTGCCAAAAACATTCAGTACTTC.

V usage is TRBV28 and J usage is TRBJ2-1; 11 bases are a match to TRBD2. Trimming took 7 bases from V and 1 from J; bases not matched to a gene: 3. This CDR3 spans 15 amino acids. CDR1 and CDR2 from the germline V gene are MDHEN and SYDVKM. This CDR3 reads CASTRLAGSYNEQFF. CDR3 DNA sequence: TGTGCCAGCACGCGACTAGCGGGGTCCTACAATGAGCAGTTCTTC.

The CDR3 is CASSQDWGQFYEQYF. The CDR3, as DNA: TGTGCCAGCAGCCAAGATTGGGGACAGTTCTACGAGCAGTACTTC. The chain is built from TRBV14 and TRBJ2-7; 7 bases are shared with TRBD1. Trimming took 0 bases from V and 3 from J; bases not matched to a gene: 5. The CDR3 covers 15 residues. Germline CDR1 and CDR2: SGHDN and FVKESK.

The chain joins TRBV25-1 to TRBJ1-3; a possible D gene is TRBD1 (5 bases). Germline CDR1 reads MGHDK; CDR2 reads SYGVNS. V was clipped by 1 base and J by 0 bases, with 13 bases between them. The CDR3 is 17 residues long. The CDR3 DNA reads TGTGCCAGCAGTGAATTGGATAGGACAAGCTCTGGAAACACCATATATTTT. This codes for CASSELDRTSSGNTIYF.

This clonotype was picked up a small number of times. This chain joins TRBV20-1 and TRBJ1-1; TRBD1 matches 7 bases. Losses at the gene ends were 1 base for V and 5 bases for J; bases not matched to a gene: 1. Germline V gene sequence: CDR1 DFQATT, CDR2 SNEGSKA (reference sequence). The CDR3 totals 12 residues. The CDR3 bases are TGCAGTGCTAGAGCAGGGGGGACTGAAGCTTTCTTT. Protein product: CSARAGGTEAFF.